These T cell receptor beta chains were read from a single sample in a study of T cells after yellow fever vaccination. TCRdb re-called the 5' RACE reads with MiXCR, one entry per CDR3 protein. The table shows more than 95,000 distinct CDR3 sequences, with 6.5% to 9% occurring only once. This material consisted of CD4+ T cells sorted from PBMCs, taken roughly seven weeks after the first yellow fever vaccination. Receptor source: a man aged 18-30 years who received the YFV17D yellow fever vaccine. CDR3s include the opening cysteine and the closing phenylalanine or tryptophan. Fields, in order: J gene, V gene, CDR3 protein.

j_gene: TRBJ2-2
v_gene: TRBV12-3/TRBV12-4
CDR3aa: CASSGQQDTGELFF

j_gene: TRBJ1-2
v_gene: TRBV5-1
CDR3aa: CASSLESGPRYGYTF

j_gene: TRBJ1-5
v_gene: TRBV6-5
CDR3aa: CASSSDRGRNQPQHF

j_gene: TRBJ1-2
v_gene: TRBV18
CDR3aa: CASSPQSLNSRGYTF

j_gene: TRBJ1-2
v_gene: TRBV10-2
CDR3aa: CASTPWQEGGYTF

j_gene: TRBJ2-7
v_gene: TRBV12-3/TRBV12-4
CDR3aa: CASVRTGYEQYF

j_gene: TRBJ2-1
v_gene: TRBV24-1
CDR3aa: CATQSRGGRGSNEQFF

j_gene: TRBJ2-5
v_gene: TRBV7-9
CDR3aa: CASSLDTAGGTQYF

j_gene: TRBJ2-6
v_gene: TRBV5-1
CDR3aa: CASSGGQGPYSGANVLTF

j_gene: TRBJ2-1
v_gene: TRBV29-1
CDR3aa: CSVETRGYEQFF

j_gene: TRBJ1-6
v_gene: TRBV20-1
CDR3aa: CSAGSLSYNSPLHF

j_gene: TRBJ2-2
v_gene: TRBV12-3/TRBV12-4
CDR3aa: CASSSARDRNTGELFF

j_gene: TRBJ1-2
v_gene: TRBV20-1
CDR3aa: CSARKGTVHNYGYTF

j_gene: TRBJ2-5
v_gene: TRBV5-6
CDR3aa: CASSPTWGETQYF

j_gene: TRBJ1-1
v_gene: TRBV6-1
CDR3aa: CASRQGIQTEAFF

j_gene: TRBJ1-5
v_gene: TRBV3-1
CDR3aa: CASSQGVGWQPQHF

j_gene: TRBJ1-4
v_gene: TRBV5-1
CDR3aa: CASTLGTTNEKLFF

j_gene: TRBJ2-2
v_gene: TRBV6-5
CDR3aa: CASSYRQTGGGELFF